This TCR beta chain was observed in a study of shared clonotypes between healthy human individuals. Study-wide background: Sampling drew on donors who were two women and three men aged 18 to 49. Study-wide findings and caveats: Naive CD4 clonotypes overlapped across a handful of donors at roughly 5.1%.

This clone was picked up a small number of times. Its matching antigen is unknown. The repertoire was sequenced with immunoSEQ multiplex PCR; TCRdb's copy has only in-frame clones and lacks some. Of about 710,000 clones in the sample, approximately 77% were seen once. The source of this sequence is a woman in her 30s in good health. The sequenced material came from memory CD4+ T cells sorted from blood. The subset here: CD45RA-negative fraction.

CDR3 coding DNA: TGTGCCAGCAGCTTAGCCAGGGGCGAGCCCCAGCATTTT. Translating gives CASSLARGEPQHF. The chain recombines TRBV7-6 with TRBJ1-5, with D perhaps TRBD1 (6 bases). This CDR3 has 13 residues. CDR1 is SGHVS, CDR2 FNYEAQ, per germline. V was pared by 0 bases and J by 8 bases, with 8 bases between.